The 23 T cell receptor beta chains in this list originate from one sample, sequenced in a study of T cells after yellow fever vaccination (dated by TCRdb to about 2019). Preparation of the library involved 5' RACE. Sequenced on an Illumina HiSeq 2500. TCRdb reanalyzed the raw reads on its own, using fastp at Q25 for trimming and MiXCR for clone calling, and kept in-frame beta chains. Rows are unified per CDR3 protein, each entry keeping the most common DNA and genes. A total of 450,000 to 650,000 distinct CDR3 sequences appear in this sample, 21% of them only once. The ten most abundant clones make up roughly a sixth of the sample. The intended sense of this specimen's treatment or condition label: live attenuated yellow fever vaccine strain. The source material was PBMCs, sampled less than 25 days after the first yellow fever vaccination. All receptors derive from a man aged 18 to 29 who received the YFV17D yellow fever vaccine.

The V gene is TRBV7-9, the J gene TRBJ1-1; TRBD1 might be the D (5 bases). Germline V lookup: CDR1 SEHNR, CDR2 FQNEAQ (reference sequence). Trimming cost V 3 bases and J 2 bases, with 13 bases left between them. This CDR3 has 15 residues. The CDR3 spells CASSFIQGKNTEAFF. CDR3 DNA sequence: TGTGCCAGCAGCTTTATCCAGGGAAAAAACACTGAAGCTTTCTTT. The entire variable domain, with the rest obtained from reference TRBV7-9 and TRBJ1-1, is as follows: DTGVSQNPRHKITKRGQNVTFRCDPISEHNRLYWYRQTLGQGPEFLTYFQNEAQLEKSRLLSDRFSAERPKGSFSTLEIQRTEQGDSAMYLCASSFIQGKNTEAFFGQGTRLTVV.

Only one count was recorded for this clonotype. This chain links TRBV6-6 with TRBJ1-6; D remains unclear. Trimming removed 0 bases at V and 7 bases at J, with 4 bases between. Germline assignment: CDR1 MNHNY and CDR2 SVGAGI (reference sequence). The CDR3 extends over 13 amino acids. The DNA of the CDR3 is TGTGCCAGCAGTTACTCGGGGAATTCACCCCTCCACTTT. This codes for CASSYSGNSPLHF.

This clonotype was counted only a few times. The chain employs TRBV29-1 and TRBJ2-3; D uncertain. From germline, CDR1 is SQVTM and CDR2 ANQGSEA. The CDR3 covers 14 residues. Trimming cost V 2 bases and J 2 bases, with 11 bases left between them. The CDR3 DNA reads TGCAGCGTTGAACACTTCCAATACACAGATACGCAGTATTTT. Protein: CSVEHFQYTDTQYF.

This clonotype was counted a few times. The CDR3 protein is CASSLTGAGADTQYF. The CDR3 DNA sequence: TGTGCCAGCAGCCTTACAGGGGCAGGCGCAGATACGCAGTATTTT. This chain uses TRBV7-2 with TRBJ2-3; 7 nucleotides match TRBD1. CDR1 SGHTA and CDR2 FQGNSA come from the germline V gene. The ends lost 5 bases at V and 4 bases at J; junction bases unmatched: 9. This CDR3 is built from 15 residues.

The V gene is TRBV15, the J gene TRBJ2-1; perhaps D is TRBD1 or TRBD2 (5 bases each). The V gene's germline CDR1 is LNHNV and CDR2 YYDKDF (reference sequence). Trimming removed 0 bases at V and 5 bases at J, with 14 bases between. This CDR3 is 16 amino acids long. CDR3 sequence reads: CATSRDLRGEDNEQFF. For the CDR3, the DNA is TGTGCCACCAGCAGAGACCTGAGGGGCGAGGACAATGAGCAGTTCTTC.

This chain uses TRBV20-1 with TRBJ2-3; D tentatively reads TRBD1 or TRBD2 (6 bases each). V lost 3 bases to trimming and J lost 4 bases, with 20 bases between them. The CDR3 has 16 residues. Germline CDR1 is DFQATT and CDR2 is SNEGSKA (reference sequence). The CDR3 loop is CSARVFRGPHPDTQYF. The CDR3 nucleotides are TGCAGTGCTAGGGTCTTCCGGGGGCCCCATCCAGATACGCAGTATTTT.

In its sample, this clonotype was seen a few times. The chain recombines TRBV5-1 with TRBJ2-7; TRBD2 agrees at 8 bases. CDR1 is SGHRS and CDR2 is YFSETQ in the germline V gene. The V gene end was trimmed by 1 base and the J gene end by 7 bases; junction bases not matched to a gene: 7. The CDR3 contains 14 residues. For the CDR3, the DNA is TGCGCCAGCAGCTTGAGCCCGGGGGGGGGTGAGCAGTACGTC. Encoded protein: CASSLSPGGGEQYV.

CDR3 sequence reads: CASSQDLEAAEQYF. As DNA, the CDR3 is TGTGCCAGCAGCCAAGACCTGGAAGCGGCCGAGCAGTACTTC. J is TRBJ2-7 and V is TRBV4-2, with a possible D match to TRBD2 (5 bases). The CDR3 extends over 14 amino acids. V dropped 0 bases and J dropped 6 bases, with 12 bases sitting between them. CDR1 and CDR2 (germline): LGHNA, YNFKEQ.

This clonotype was counted only a few times. The chain links TRBV12-3 or TRBV12-4 to TRBJ1-1; 7 nucleotides line up with TRBD1. The V and J ends lost 7 bases and 4 bases, in that order; junction bases with no gene match: 6. The CDR3 sequence is 13 residues long. The CDR3 protein is CASTRQGSTEAFF. CDR3 bases: TGTGCCAGCACCCGACAGGGATCCACTGAAGCTTTCTTT.

This clonotype was detected once. The J gene is TRBJ1-2, the V gene TRBV5-6; D unclear. V gave up 0 bases and J gave up 3 bases, with 9 bases separating them. The germline CDR1 and CDR2 sequences are SGHDT and YYEEEE. The CDR3 spans 14 residues. In DNA form, the CDR3 reads TGTGCCAGCAGCTTGGGCGGGAGATACTATGGCTACACCTTC. The encoded protein is CASSLGGRYYGYTF.

There are a few counts of this clonotype. The chain employs TRBV10-3 and TRBJ1-5; D is unclear. The CDR3 contains 14 residues. V was trimmed by 6 bases and J by 6 bases, leaving 15 bases between them. CDR1 is ENHRY, CDR2 SYGVKD, per germline. Here the CDR3 DNA reads TGTGCCATCAGCCCCGGTGGGAATACTCAGCCCCAGCATTTT. This sequence encodes CAISPGGNTQPQHF.

The chain joins TRBV20-1 to TRBJ2-3; 8 positions agree with TRBD2. The ends lost 4 bases at V and 2 bases at J; junction bases unmatched: 5. The CDR3 contains 14 residues. Looked up from germline, CDR1 is DFQATT and CDR2 is SNEGSKA (reference sequence). The CDR3 DNA sequence: TGCAGTGCTAATAAGCGGGGGTTCACAGATACGCAGTATTTT. Amino acid sequence: CSANKRGFTDTQYF.

The chain links TRBV5-1 to TRBJ2-2; D gene uncertain. The CDR3 runs to 15 residues. Per the germline V gene, CDR1 is SGHRS and CDR2 is YFSETQ. Trimming removed 0 bases at V and 5 bases at J, with 11 bases between. The CDR3 DNA is TGCGCCAGCAGCTTGGTCATTTACGGGACCGGGGAGCTGTTTTTT. It encodes CASSLVIYGTGELFF. The full variable domain, completed using reference TRBV5-1 and TRBJ2-2, is KAGVTQTPRYLIKTRGQQVTLSCSPISGHRSVSWYQQTPGQGLQFLFEYFSETQRNKGNFPGRFSGRQFSNSRSEMNVSTLELGDSALYLCASSLVIYGTGELFFGEGSRLTVL.

This clonotype was seen a handful of times. The V gene is TRBV4-2, the J gene TRBJ2-5; TRBD2 agrees at 8 bases. Germline-derived CDR1 and CDR2 are LGHNA and YNFKEQ. Trimming at V came to 5 bases and at J to 5 bases, leaving 10 bases not matched to a gene. The CDR3 runs to 15 residues. The chain's CDR3 is CASSFNGGAGETQYF. The CDR3 DNA reads TGTGCCAGCAGCTTTAACGGGGGGGCCGGTGAGACCCAGTACTTC.

V is TRBV5-6 and J is TRBJ2-7; no clear D gene. The length of the CDR3 is 12 residues. V shed 2 bases and J shed 7 bases, with 10 bases lying between them. Germline V gene lookup returns CDR1 SGHDT and CDR2 YYEEEE. DNA of the CDR3: TGTGCCAGCAGCTTTGAGACCCGGGAGCAGTACGTC. It codes for CASSFETREQYV.

In this sample, this clonotype turned up a few times. The chain employs TRBV24-1 and TRBJ1-2; 7 bases match TRBD1. CDR1 is KGHDR, CDR2 SFDVKD, per germline. V shed 4 bases and J 3 bases; nucleotides not matched to a gene: 4. This CDR3 is built from 14 residues. CDR3 in amino acids: CATSDRDRDYGYTF. DNA for the CDR3: TGTGCCACCAGTGACCGCGACAGGGACTATGGCTACACCTTC.

This clonotype was seen only a few times. The J gene is TRBJ2-1, the V gene TRBV6-1; TRBD1 might be the D (5 bases). The V and J ends lost 3 bases and 0 bases respectively, with 9 bases between them. Germline V gives CDR1 MNHNS, CDR2 SASEGT. The CDR3 totals 15 residues. The CDR3 nucleotides read TGTGCCAGCAGTGACAGGGAAAGCTCCTACAATGAGCAGTTCTTC. It translates to CASSDRESSYNEQFF.

The chain is built from TRBV5-1 and TRBJ2-3, with D possibly TRBD1 on 6 matching bases. Trimming took 0 bases from V and 5 from J, leaving 13 bases between them. The germline CDR1 and CDR2 sequences are SGHRS and YFSETQ. This CDR3 region has 15 residues. CDR3 region: CASSLEDRDIDTQYF. Here the CDR3 DNA reads TGCGCCAGCAGCTTGGAGGACCGGGACATAGATACGCAGTATTTT.

This clonotype was seen a few times. The chain has TRBV5-1 and TRBJ1-5; TRBD1 might be the D (6 bases). V lost 4 bases, J lost 5 bases, and 13 bases lay in between. Germline V gene data show CDR1 as SGHRS and CDR2 as YFSETQ. The CDR3 has 14 residues. CDR3 nucleotides: TGCGCCAGCAGCGGGGGCTCACGGGATCAGCCCCAGCATTTT. Translated: CASSGGSRDQPQHF. Using reference TRBV5-1 and TRBJ1-5 for the parts outside the CDR3, the full variable domain is KAGVTQTPRYLIKTRGQQVTLSCSPISGHRSVSWYQQTPGQGLQFLFEYFSETQRNKGNFPGRFSGRQFSNSRSEMNVSTLELGDSALYLCASSGGSRDQPQHFGDGTRLSIL.

The DNA of the CDR3 is TGTGCCAGCAGTTGGGCAGGGAGGAGGAGCTCTGGGGCCAACGTCCTGACTTTC. Translating it yields CASSWAGRRSSGANVLTF. The chain links TRBV6-5 to TRBJ2-6, with D tentatively TRBD2 (6 bases). The germline V gene encodes CDR1 MNHEY and CDR2 SVGAGI. V was clipped by 4 bases and J by 0 bases, with 16 bases between them. CDR3 length equals 18 residues.

A few counts support this clonotype. The V and J genes are TRBV7-2 and TRBJ2-7; 7 bases match TRBD1. With V trimmed by 5 bases and J by 1 base, 5 bases remained unmatched. The CDR3 totals 14 residues. The germline V gene has CDR1 SGHTA and CDR2 FQGNSA. The CDR3 loop is CASSLRQGSYEQYF. CDR3 nucleotide sequence: TGTGCCAGCAGCCTCCGACAGGGTTCCTACGAGCAGTACTTC.

The CDR3 here is CASSPRSQGSYEQYV. The CDR3 nucleotides read TGTGCCAGCTCCCCCAGGTCTCAGGGATCCTACGAGCAGTACGTC. The chain links TRBV18 to TRBJ2-7, with a possible D match to TRBD1 (5 bases). Germline CDR1 reads KGHSH; CDR2 reads LQKENI. Trimming cost V 6 bases and J 1 base, with 16 bases left between them. CDR3 size: 15 residues.

This clonotype was picked up a small number of times. The V gene is TRBV11-2, the J gene TRBJ2-1; D uncertain. Trimming removed 6 bases at V and 9 bases at J, with 12 bases between. From germline, CDR1 is SGHAT and CDR2 FQNNGV. This CDR3 is 12 amino acids long. The CDR3 here is CASSTSGPEQFF. The CDR3 DNA is TGTGCCAGCAGTACTTCAGGCCCTGAGCAGTTCTTC.